This TCR beta chain was captured by sequencing in a study of OX40 agonist ivuxolimab in advanced cancers. On the study more broadly: A history of anti-PD-1, anti-PD-L1 or anti-CTLA-4 therapy was acceptable, and about 40% had some.

This table comes from immunoSEQ multiplex PCR, and its TCRdb copy is limited to in-frame clones, with some not included. The data hold 45,000 or so clones, with approximately 84% observed a single time. The germline V gene encodes CDR1 SGHNT and CDR2 YYREEE (reference sequence). Trimming took 2 bases from V and 2 from J; bases not matched to a gene: 9. This CDR3 is 16 amino acids long. Samples were taken at baseline and on day 1 of cycles 4 and 7. The sequence derives from an adult with an advanced solid tumor such as melanoma, head and neck, liver or kidney cancer. The V call is TRBV5-4, the J call TRBJ2-7; TRBD1 matches at 8 bases. The specimen was CD4+ or CD8+ T cells sorted from blood, collected in a trial of the OX40 agonist ivuxolimab. The CDR3 loop reads CASSFLRTGIAYEQYF. CDR3 DNA: TGTGCCAGCAGCTTCTTGAGGACAGGGATAGCCTACGAGCAGTACTTC.